These 20 T cell receptor beta chains originate from one sample sequenced in a study of T cell repertoires in cytomegalovirus infection. TCRdb re-called the reads with MiXCR, one entry per CDR3 protein. The sample yields over 450,000 distinct CDR3 sequences, over 9% seen once. Sequencing was done on a sample of PBMCs. The source is a human donor in good health (CMV status not recorded). Some clones in this sample may be carry-over from other donors' samples.

This clonotype was observed many times. V and J are TRBV7-6 and TRBJ1-6; D might be TRBD1 (6 bases). Germline assignment: CDR1 SGHVS and CDR2 FNYEAQ. The CDR3 spans 13 residues. V shed 1 base and J shed 8 bases, with 6 bases lying between them. The CDR3 loop is CASSLDRDSPLHF. The CDR3 DNA follows: TGTGCCAGCAGCTTAGACAGGGATTCACCCCTCCACTTT.

This clonotype turned up a few times. The V gene is TRBV12-5, the J gene TRBJ1-2; perhaps TRBD1 as D (6 bases). The CDR3 runs 12 residues. Looked up from germline, CDR1 is LGHNT and CDR2 is FRNRAP. Trimming took 5 bases from V and 8 from J, leaving 12 bases between them. The CDR3 bases are TGTGCTAGTGGTACCACAGGGTCCGGCTACACCTTC. Its translation is CASGTTGSGYTF. Combining the CDR3 with reference TRBV12-5 and TRBJ1-2 gives the whole variable domain DARVTQTPRHKVTEMGQEVTMRCQPILGHNTVFWYRQTMMQGLELLAYFRNRAPLDDSGMPKDRFSAEMPDATLATLKIQPSEPRDSAVYFCASGTTGSGYTFGSGTRLTVV.

This clonotype was observed at least ten times. The genes are TRBV5-4 and TRBJ2-2, with a tentative D call TRBD2 (6 bases). Germline loops: CDR1 SGHNT, CDR2 YYREEE (reference sequence). This CDR3 is built from 17 residues. The germline V and J ends were trimmed by 0 bases and 0 bases, with 12 bases remaining between them. The CDR3 is CASSLAGSGSNTGELFF. In DNA form, the CDR3 reads TGTGCCAGCAGCTTGGCTGGTAGCGGATCGAACACCGGGGAGCTGTTTTTT.

This clonotype was picked up many times. The chain uses TRBV28 and TRBJ2-6; D gene unclear. The CDR3 is 15 residues long. Trimming took off 4 bases at V and 0 bases at J, with 7 bases between the two ends. CDR1 and CDR2 from the germline V gene are MDHEN and SYDVKM. The CDR3 DNA is TGTGCCAGCAGTTCCCGGAGCTCTGGGGCCAACGTCCTGACTTTC. Encoded protein: CASSSRSSGANVLTF.

The table lists this clonotype with many counts. The chain employs TRBV6-1 and TRBJ1-2, with 7 bases lining up with TRBD1. The CDR3 sequence is 13 residues long. V lost 5 bases to trimming and J lost 5 bases; unmatched junction nucleotides: 5. The germline V gene has CDR1 MNHNS and CDR2 SASEGT. The CDR3 nucleotides read TGTGCCAGCAGTTTGACAGGGCGGTATGGCTACACCTTC. Translation gives CASSLTGRYGYTF.

This clonotype was observed many times. The chain carries TRBV7-9 and TRBJ2-1; D gene uncertain. Deletions cut 5 bases from V and 6 bases from J, with 8 bases between. The CDR3 contains 12 residues. Germline V gene lookup returns CDR1 SEHNR and CDR2 FQNEAQ (reference sequence). In DNA form, the CDR3 reads TGTGCCAGCAGCACTTCGAGCAATGAGCAGTTCTTC. This codes for CASSTSSNEQFF.

This clonotype was found many times. The chain uses TRBV6-1 and TRBJ2-3, with 7 bases aligning to TRBD1. In germline, CDR1 is MNHNS, CDR2 SASEGT. Germline trimming cut 6 bases from V and 14 bases from J; bases unmatched to any gene: 8. The CDR3 totals 11 residues. CDR3 loop: CASRDDREMYF. CDR3 in DNA: TGTGCCAGCAGAGATGACAGGGAAATGTATTTT.

The chain recombines TRBV19 with TRBJ2-5; TRBD2 is a possible D gene (5 bases). There are 14 residues in the CDR3. The V end lost 5 bases, the J end lost 4 bases, and 14 bases lay between the germline ends. Germline values: CDR1 LNHDA, CDR2 SQIVND (reference sequence). The CDR3, as DNA: TGTGCCAGTAGTTCGCGAGGGTCCCGAGAGACCCAGTACTTC. It translates to CASSSRGSRETQYF.

There are many counts of this clonotype. The chain carries TRBV11-1 and TRBJ2-1; D is possibly TRBD1 or TRBD2 (5 bases each). V lost 3 bases, J lost 6 bases, and 9 bases lay in between. CDR3 length equals 13 residues. The germline V gene has CDR1 SGHAT and CDR2 FQDESV (reference sequence). CDR3 nucleotides: TGTGCCAGCAGCTTTTACGGGGCCAATGAGCAGTTCTTC. Translation gives CASSFYGANEQFF.

The rearrangement links TRBV19 to TRBJ2-3; tentative D call: TRBD1 (6 bases). The V gene's germline CDR1 is LNHDA and CDR2 SQIVND (reference sequence). The V end was cut by 4 bases, the J end by 2 bases, with 16 bases between. The CDR3 has 16 amino acids. As DNA, the CDR3 is TGTGCCAGTAGTAACCACCCGGACAGCCCCACAGATACGCAGTATTTT. It encodes CASSNHPDSPTDTQYF.

This clonotype was counted ten times or more. The chain combines TRBV19 with TRBJ2-1, with 10 bases that match TRBD2. V was pared by 7 bases and J by 7 bases, with 13 bases of the junction left unmatched. Germline CDR1 and CDR2: LNHDA and SQIVND (reference sequence). This CDR3 region has 16 residues. This chain's CDR3 is CASTNGWLAGDNEQFF. Written as DNA, the CDR3 is TGTGCCAGTACCAATGGGTGGCTAGCGGGGGATAATGAGCAGTTCTTC.

Ten or more counts support this clonotype. One end of the junction does not line up with germline, which may come from a read error. This chain joins TRBV7-2 and TRBJ2-4; 10 bases align to TRBD2. There are 14 residues in the CDR3. Germline values: CDR1 SGHTA, CDR2 FQGNSA. The CDR3 loop is CASSLSPSGSLPNF. CDR3 bases: TGTGCCAGCAGCTTATCTCCTAGCGGGAGCCTGCCGAACTTC.

This clonotype was seen at least ten times. The chain's CDR3 is CAWSSSGGLGYTF. The CDR3 nucleotides are TGTGCCTGGAGCTCGTCAGGGGGTTTAGGCTACACCTTC. The chain couples TRBV30 to TRBJ1-2; TRBD1 agrees at 7 bases. Germline assignment: CDR1 GTSNPN and CDR2 SVGIG (reference sequence). With V trimmed by 3 bases and J by 8 bases, 9 bases remained unmatched. There are 13 residues in the CDR3.

In regard to this clonotype: This clone may be a read error of a much larger clone one base away. The chain has TRBV28 and TRBJ2-1, with D possibly TRBD2 on 6 matching bases. Per the germline V gene, CDR1 is MDHEN and CDR2 is SYDVKM. V was pared by 2 bases and J by 10 bases, with 18 bases between. The length of the CDR3 is 15 residues. CDR3 in DNA: TGTGCCAGCAGTTTACGGTGGGGGGTCCACAGAGAGCAGTTCTTC. This encodes CASSLRWGVHREQFF.

The table lists this clonotype with a few counts. The V and J genes are TRBV9 and TRBJ2-2, with unresolved D. The CDR3 covers 13 residues. The germline V and J ends were trimmed by 1 base and 6 bases, with 7 bases remaining between them. Germline CDR1 reads SGDLS; CDR2 reads YYNGEE. The CDR3 coding sequence is TGTGCCAGCAGCGTAACGGAGCCCGGGGAGCTGTTTTTT. It encodes CASSVTEPGELFF.

This clonotype appeared many times. The genes are TRBV6-1 and TRBJ1-4; 9 bases fit TRBD1. Germline trimming cut 8 bases from V and 4 bases from J; bases unmatched to any gene: 2. CDR3 length: 13 amino acids. The germline V gene encodes CDR1 MNHNS and CDR2 SASEGT. CDR3 protein: CASQTGGNEKLFF. The DNA for the CDR3 is TGTGCCAGCCAGACAGGGGGTAATGAAAAACTGTTTTTT.

Ten or more counts support this clonotype. This chain joins TRBV14 and TRBJ1-4; tentatively, D is TRBD1 (6 bases). CDR1 is SGHDN and CDR2 is FVKESK in the germline V gene. The CDR3 runs to 14 residues. Trimming shortened V by 4 bases and J by 8 bases, and 14 bases separated the two germline ends. The CDR3 region has the DNA TGTGCCAGCAGCCCACGGACAGCTTTAGAAAAACTGTTTTTT. Translated: CASSPRTALEKLFF.

The chain is built from TRBV6-6 and TRBJ2-4, with no clear D. The CDR3 length is 16 residues. The germline V gene encodes CDR1 MNHNY and CDR2 SVGAGI (reference sequence). Trimming shortened V by 0 bases and J by 0 bases, and 9 bases separated the two germline ends. CDR3 DNA: TGTGCCAGCAGTTACTCGAAGAGACTAGCCAAAAACATTCAGTACTTC. It codes for CASSYSKRLAKNIQYF.

The chain employs TRBV6-6 and TRBJ1-1; 8 nucleotides line up with TRBD1. V lost 5 bases, J lost 4 bases, and 15 bases stayed unmatched. This CDR3 contains 17 residues. Germline CDR1 and CDR2: MNHNY and SVGAGI (reference sequence). The CDR3 spells CASSQAGGDRTGTEAFF. CDR3 nucleotides: TGTGCCAGCAGTCAAGCTGGGGGGGACAGGACGGGCACTGAAGCTTTCTTT.

The chain joins TRBV2 to TRBJ1-1; D is undetermined. Trimming removed 1 base from V and 2 bases from J, with 11 bases in between. The CDR3 length is 15 residues. The germline gives CDR1 SNHLY, CDR2 FYNNEI. The CDR3 DNA reads as TGTGCCAGCAGTGAAGAATTGGGAGTCAACACTGAAGCTTTCTTT. Its translation is CASSEELGVNTEAFF.